This record covers a single T cell receptor beta chain. No antigen is known for it. This specimen belongs to a study of T cell responses to AZD1222 COVID-19 vaccine. The overall study: Second doses that came at about 4 or about 12 weeks were put together. Points from the study as a whole: Just 5 to 7 AZD1222 recipients were seropositive at baseline. Unmutated variant regions reportedly attract nearly half of all spike-specific TCRs. There were repertoire samples only from the period after the peak T cell response.

Repertoires were generated with immunoSEQ multiplex PCR, while TCRdb's copy carries only in-frame clones and drops some. The sample yields 68,000 or so clones, about 88% seen once. This CDR3 contains 12 residues. The clonotype originates from an adult in good health. This chain uses TRBV12-3 or TRBV12-4 with TRBJ2-6, with D hard to call. Sample: peripheral blood, taken on day 0 of AZD1222 vaccination. CDR3 in DNA: TGTGCAGGGTCCTCGGGGGCCAACGTCCTGACTTTC. The encoded protein is CAGSSGANVLTF.